The T cell receptor (beta chain) under discussion was sequenced for a study of long-term antiretroviral therapy in people with HIV. Assay version v3.0 of immunoSEQ was used, and it was run at survey level. Data came from immunoSEQ multiplex PCR; TCRdb stores just in-frame clones and leaves some out. The table has under 25,000 clones, roughly 86% seen once. This clone was seen a few times. The CDR3 has 18 residues. Germline V lookup: CDR1 MGHRA, CDR2 YSYEKL. V lost 1 base and J lost 0, with 19 bases in between. This material consisted of unsorted PBMCs, taken 0.5 years after starting antiretroviral therapy. The V and J genes are TRBV4-1 and TRBJ2-7, with D perhaps given as TRBD1 or TRBD2 (5 bases each). The sequence was collected from a man aged 40-49 years with HIV. CDR3 sequence reads: CASSQVPSGGGSSYEQYF. The CDR3 coding sequence is TGCGCCAGCAGCCAAGTTCCGTCAGGTGGGGGTAGCTCCTACGAGCAGTACTTC.